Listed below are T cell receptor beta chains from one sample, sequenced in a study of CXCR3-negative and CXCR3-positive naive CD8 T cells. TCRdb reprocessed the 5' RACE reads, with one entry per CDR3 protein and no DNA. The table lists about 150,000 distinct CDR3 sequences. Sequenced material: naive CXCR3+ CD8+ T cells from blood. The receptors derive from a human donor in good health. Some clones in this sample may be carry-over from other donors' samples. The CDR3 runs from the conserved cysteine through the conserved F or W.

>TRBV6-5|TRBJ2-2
CASSYSPSGTGELFF
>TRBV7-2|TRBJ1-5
CASSTPWDSNQLQHF
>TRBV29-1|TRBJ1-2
CSVGEGARYGYTF
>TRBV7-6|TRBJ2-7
CASSPVTSGVYEQYF
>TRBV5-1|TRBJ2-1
CASSFISGQTNNEQFF
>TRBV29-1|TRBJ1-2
CSHGENYGYTF
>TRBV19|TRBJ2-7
CASSTRTGDYEQYF
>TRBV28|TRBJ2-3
CASSSPRGPSTDTQYF
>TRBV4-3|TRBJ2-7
CASSQDSQGFYEQYF
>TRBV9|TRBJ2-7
CASSVGTSEQYF
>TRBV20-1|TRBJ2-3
CSANGFHLDTDTQYF
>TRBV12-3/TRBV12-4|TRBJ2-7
CASSLSGYAYEQYF
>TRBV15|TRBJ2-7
CATSSQDRHDTWGYYEQYF
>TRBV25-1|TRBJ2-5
CASTVNQETQYF
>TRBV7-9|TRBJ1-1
CASSPQGGQDTEAFF
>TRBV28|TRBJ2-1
CASSLGDRGMEYEQFF
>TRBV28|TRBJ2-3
CASSLSSGLHTDTQYF
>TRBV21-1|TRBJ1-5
CAGSGQGNQPQHF
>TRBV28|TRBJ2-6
CASSPARLSSGANVLTF
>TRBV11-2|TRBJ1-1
CASNLGGNTEAFF
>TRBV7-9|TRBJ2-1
CASSLAPGRGRNYNEQFF
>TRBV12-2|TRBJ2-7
CASRHSRTKDYEQYF
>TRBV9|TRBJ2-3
CASSVATDTQYF
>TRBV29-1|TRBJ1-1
CSVYTGQNTEAFF
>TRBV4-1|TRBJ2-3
CASSPIPHQSTDTQYF
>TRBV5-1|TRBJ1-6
CASSLAANNSPLHF
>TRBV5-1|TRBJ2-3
CASSLVGLAGVRTDTQYF
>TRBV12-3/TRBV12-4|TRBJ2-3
CASSLQGSDTQYF
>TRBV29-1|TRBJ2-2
CSVEWQVASGRIGELFF
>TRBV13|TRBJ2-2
CASSRGSNTGELFF
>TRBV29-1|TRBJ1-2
CSGLQEDYGYTF
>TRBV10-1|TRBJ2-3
CASSEGTGGSSTDTQYF
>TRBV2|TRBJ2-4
CASSEAFRTALAKNIQYF
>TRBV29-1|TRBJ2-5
CSVDGVTSIQETQYF
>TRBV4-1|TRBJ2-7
CASSQLNRGHSHEQYF
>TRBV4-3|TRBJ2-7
CASSQDREIQGDEQYF
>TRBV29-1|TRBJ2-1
CSATDWAEEQFF
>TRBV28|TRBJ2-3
CASSFEGRGPDTQYF
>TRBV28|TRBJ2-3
CASSPPDRGGDTQYF
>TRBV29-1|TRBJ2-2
CSVDAASGRPAGTGELFF
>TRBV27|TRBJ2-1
CASSLLAGGLRAYNEQFF
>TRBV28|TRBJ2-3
CASSLGDTSTDTQYF
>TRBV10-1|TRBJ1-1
CASSPTRGNTEAFF
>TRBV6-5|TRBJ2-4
CASSYSPGGGLAKNIQYF
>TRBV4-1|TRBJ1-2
CASSLRQDEDYGYTF
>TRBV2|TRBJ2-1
CASKSGTSGYNEQFF